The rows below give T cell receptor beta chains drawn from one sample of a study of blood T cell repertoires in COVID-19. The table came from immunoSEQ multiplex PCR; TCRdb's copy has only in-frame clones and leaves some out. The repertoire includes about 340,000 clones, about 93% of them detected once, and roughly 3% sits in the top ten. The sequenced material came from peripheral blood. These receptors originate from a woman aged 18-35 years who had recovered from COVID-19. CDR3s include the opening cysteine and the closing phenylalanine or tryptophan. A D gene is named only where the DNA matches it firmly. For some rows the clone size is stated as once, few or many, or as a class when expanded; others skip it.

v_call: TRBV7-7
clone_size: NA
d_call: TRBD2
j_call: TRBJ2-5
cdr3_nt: TGTGCCAGCAGCTTGGGGACTAGCGGGAGGGAGACCCAGTACTTC
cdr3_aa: CASSLGTSGRETQYF

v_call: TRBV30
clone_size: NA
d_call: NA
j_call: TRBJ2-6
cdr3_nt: TGTGCCTGGAAGGAGGTCAGGCCCTCTGGGGCCAACGTCCTGACTTTC
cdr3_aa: CAWKEVRPSGANVLTF

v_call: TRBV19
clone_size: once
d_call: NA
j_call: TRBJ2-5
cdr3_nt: TGTGCCAGTAGTAATGGACTAACGAAAGAGACCCAGTACTTC
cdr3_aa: CASSNGLTKETQYF

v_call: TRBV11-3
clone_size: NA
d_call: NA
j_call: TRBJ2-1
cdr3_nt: TGTGCCAGCAGCTCGAGAGGTACGGGTTACAATGAGCAGTTCTTC
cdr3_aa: CASSSRGTGYNEQFF

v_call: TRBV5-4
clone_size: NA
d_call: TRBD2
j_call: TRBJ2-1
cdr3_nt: TGTGCCAGCAGCTCCAAACTAGCGGGAGAACTCAATGAGCAGTTCTTC
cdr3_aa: CASSSKLAGELNEQFF

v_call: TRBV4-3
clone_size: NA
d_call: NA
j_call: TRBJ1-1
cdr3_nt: TGCGCCAGCAGCCGAACGGCGCGGGGATTGACGAACACTGAAGCTTTCTTT
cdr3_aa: CASSRTARGLTNTEAFF

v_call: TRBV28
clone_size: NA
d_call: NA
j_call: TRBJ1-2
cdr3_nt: TGTGCCATTATCACGCCGGGGGAGGGCTACACCTTC
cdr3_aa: CAIITPGEGYTF

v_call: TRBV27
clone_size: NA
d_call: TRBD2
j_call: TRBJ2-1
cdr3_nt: TGTGCCAGCAGTTTATTTAGCGGGAGAGAGCAGTTCTTC
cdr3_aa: CASSLFSGREQFF

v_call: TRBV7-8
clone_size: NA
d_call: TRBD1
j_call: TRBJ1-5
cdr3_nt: TGTGCCAGCAGCCCAAAACGACAGGGCGGCAATCAGCCCCAGCATTTT
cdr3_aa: CASSPKRQGGNQPQHF

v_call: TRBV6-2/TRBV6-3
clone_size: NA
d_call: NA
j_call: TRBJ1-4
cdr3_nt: TGTGCCAGCAGTTACTCCCAAACGGCTAATGAAAAACTGTTTTTT
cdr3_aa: CASSYSQTANEKLFF

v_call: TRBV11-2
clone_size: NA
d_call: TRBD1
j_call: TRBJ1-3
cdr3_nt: TGTGCCAGCAGCTTAGATCTCTCGACAGGGAACACCATATATTTT
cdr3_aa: CASSLDLSTGNTIYF

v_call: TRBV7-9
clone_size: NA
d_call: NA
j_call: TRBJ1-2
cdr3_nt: TGTGCCAGCAGCTTATCGGGGGTGCGTGGCTACACCTTC
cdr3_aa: CASSLSGVRGYTF

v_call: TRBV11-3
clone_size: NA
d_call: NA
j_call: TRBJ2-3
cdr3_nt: TGTGCCAGCAGCTTAGGCGGGATTAGCACAGATACGCAGTATTTT
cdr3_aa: CASSLGGISTDTQYF

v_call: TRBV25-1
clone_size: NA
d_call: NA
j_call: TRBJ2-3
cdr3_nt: TGTGCCAGCAGTGAATTGGGCAGAGACACAGATACGCAGTATTTT
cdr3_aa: CASSELGRDTDTQYF

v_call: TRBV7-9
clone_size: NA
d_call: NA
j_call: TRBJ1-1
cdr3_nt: TGTGCCAGCCCCGGAGAGGGTAAGGCTTTCTTT
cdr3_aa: CASPGEGKAFF

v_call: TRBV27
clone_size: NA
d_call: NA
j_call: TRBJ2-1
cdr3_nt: TGTGCCAGCAGTTTGGGGAGGAGCAATGAGCAGTTCTTC
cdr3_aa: CASSLGRSNEQFF

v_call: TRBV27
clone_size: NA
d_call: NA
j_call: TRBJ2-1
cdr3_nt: TGTGCCAGCAGCGATCAGGGAAGCTCCTACAATGAGCAGTTCTTC
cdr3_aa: CASSDQGSSYNEQFF

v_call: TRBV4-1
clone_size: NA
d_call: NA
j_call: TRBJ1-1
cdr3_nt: TGCGCCAGCAGCCAAACGACAGGTAGGACTGAAGCTTTCTTT
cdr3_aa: CASSQTTGRTEAFF

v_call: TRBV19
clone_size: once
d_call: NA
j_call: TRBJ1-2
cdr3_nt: TGTGCCAGTAGCCCAGGCCCAGACAGGACCTATGGCTACACCTTC
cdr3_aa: CASSPGPDRTYGYTF

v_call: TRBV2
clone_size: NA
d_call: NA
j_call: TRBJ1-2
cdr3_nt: TGTGCCAGCAGTGAGGCCCCGAACTATGGCTACACCTTC
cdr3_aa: CASSEAPNYGYTF

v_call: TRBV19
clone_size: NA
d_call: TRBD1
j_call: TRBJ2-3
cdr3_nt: TGTGCCAGTAGTATGGGACAGGGACTCACAGATACGCAGTATTTT
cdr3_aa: CASSMGQGLTDTQYF

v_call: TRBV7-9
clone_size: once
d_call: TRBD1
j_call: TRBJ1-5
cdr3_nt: TGTGCCAGCAGCCAGGGGACAGGGGTTCGAGGCAATCAGCCCCAGCATTTT
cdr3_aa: CASSQGTGVRGNQPQHF

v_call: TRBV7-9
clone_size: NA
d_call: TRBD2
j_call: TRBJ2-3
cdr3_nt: TGTGCCAGCAGCTTAGCTGATAGCGGGGGGAGCACAGATACGCAGTATTTT
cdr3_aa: CASSLADSGGSTDTQYF

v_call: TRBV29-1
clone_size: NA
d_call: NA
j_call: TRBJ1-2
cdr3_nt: TGCAGCGTTGATGACGATGACAGGTTCTATGGCTACACCTTC
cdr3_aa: CSVDDDDRFYGYTF

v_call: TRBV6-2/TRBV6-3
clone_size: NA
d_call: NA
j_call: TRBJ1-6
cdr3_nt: TGTGCCAGCAGCCGTCTTTATAGAACCCTCCACTTT
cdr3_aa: CASSRLYRTLHF

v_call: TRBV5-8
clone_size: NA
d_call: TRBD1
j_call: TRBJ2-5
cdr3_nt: TGTGCCAGCAGCTTAGGGGACAGGGGGCTTGAGACCCAGTACTTC
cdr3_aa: CASSLGDRGLETQYF

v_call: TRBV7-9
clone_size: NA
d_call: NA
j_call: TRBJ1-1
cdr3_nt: TGTGCCAGCAATGCCCTCAAACAGGGTCGGACTGAAGCTTTCTTT
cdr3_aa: CASNALKQGRTEAFF

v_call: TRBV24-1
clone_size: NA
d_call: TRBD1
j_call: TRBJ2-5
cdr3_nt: TGTGCCACCAGGGGACAGGGCCAAGAGACCCAGTACTTC
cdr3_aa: CATRGQGQETQYF

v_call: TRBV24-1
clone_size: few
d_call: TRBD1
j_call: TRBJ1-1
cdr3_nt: TGTGCCACCAGCCTTACAGGGGGCACGTCTGAAGCTTTCTTT
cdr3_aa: CATSLTGGTSEAFF

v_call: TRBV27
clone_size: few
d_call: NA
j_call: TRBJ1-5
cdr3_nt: TGTGCCAGCAGCTCCCAGGGGCAGCCCCAGCATTTT
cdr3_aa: CASSSQGQPQHF

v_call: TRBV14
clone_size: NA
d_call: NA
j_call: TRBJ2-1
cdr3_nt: TGTGCCAGCAGCCCCTTTAATGAGCAGTTCTTC
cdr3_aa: CASSPFNEQFF

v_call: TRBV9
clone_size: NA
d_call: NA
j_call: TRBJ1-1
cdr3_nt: TGTGCCAGCAGCGCGGCACCGGGGAACACTGAAGCTTTCTTT
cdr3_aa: CASSAAPGNTEAFF

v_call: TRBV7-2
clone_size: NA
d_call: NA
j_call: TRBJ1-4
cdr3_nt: TGTGCCAGCAGCTTAGAAAGAGGTGAAAAACTGTTTTTT
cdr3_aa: CASSLERGEKLFF

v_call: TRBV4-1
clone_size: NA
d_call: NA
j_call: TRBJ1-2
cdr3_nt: TGCGCCAGCAGCCAAGTTTCCGGGGGGGGCTACACCTTC
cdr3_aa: CASSQVSGGGYTF

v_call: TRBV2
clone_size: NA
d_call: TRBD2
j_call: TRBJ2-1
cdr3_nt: TGTGCCAGCCTTAATCCGACTAGCGGGAGGGTGACCTCCTACAATGAGCAGTTCTTC
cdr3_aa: CASLNPTSGRVTSYNEQFF